This T cell receptor (beta chain) was sequenced in a study of T cells in Graves' hyperthyroidism and ophthalmopathy. Looking at the study overall: Once the initial diagnosis was made, peripheral blood was obtained before any treatment.

Template material for amplifying TCR beta CDR3 regions consisted of RNA transcripts. The HTBI primer set was used in a first-round RT-PCR of the TCR CDR3. TCRdb used MiXCR to reprocess the multiplex PCR reads, holding one entry per CDR3 protein. This table has hundreds of thousands of distinct CDR3 sequences, 14% to 15% appearing once. Diagnosis relied on clinical symptoms, serum thyroxine and TRAb, thyroid ultrasound and orbital computed tomography. This clonotype was recorded at least ten times. No antigen is known for it. Findings and caveats of the study: Ophthalmopathy onset followed model prediction by a median about 6.9 months. Most clonotypes expanded in the thyroid (above 0.001) were also present in blood.

The receptor comes from a woman between 40 and 55 years old with Graves' ophthalmopathy. Sequencing input: blood.

The DNA of the CDR3 is TGTGCCAGCAGTGAAGCGGGGAGGGGGCGCATGAACACTGAAGCTTTCTTT. It specifies CASSEAGRGRMNTEAFF. This chain connects TRBV6-1 to TRBJ1-1; 7 nucleotides line up with TRBD1. Germline V gives CDR1 MNHNS, CDR2 SASEGT. After removal of 0 bases from V and 0 bases from J, the junction contained 7 bases not matched to a gene. The CDR3 contains 17 residues.